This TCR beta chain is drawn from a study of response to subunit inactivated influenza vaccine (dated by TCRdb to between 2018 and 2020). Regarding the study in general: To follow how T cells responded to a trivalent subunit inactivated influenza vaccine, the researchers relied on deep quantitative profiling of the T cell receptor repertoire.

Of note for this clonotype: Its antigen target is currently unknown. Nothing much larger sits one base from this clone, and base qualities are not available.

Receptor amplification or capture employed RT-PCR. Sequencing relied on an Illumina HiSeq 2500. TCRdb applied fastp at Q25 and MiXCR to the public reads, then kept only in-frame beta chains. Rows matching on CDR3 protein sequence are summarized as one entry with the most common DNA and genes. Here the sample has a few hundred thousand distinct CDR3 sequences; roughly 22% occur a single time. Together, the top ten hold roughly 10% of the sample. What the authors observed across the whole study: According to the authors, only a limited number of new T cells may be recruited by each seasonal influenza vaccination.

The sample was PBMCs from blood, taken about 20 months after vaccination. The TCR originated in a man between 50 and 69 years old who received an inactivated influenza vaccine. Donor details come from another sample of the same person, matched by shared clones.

The CDR3 region has the sequence CSARDSREYRYTF. The sequenced DNA: TGCAGTGCTAGAGATTCCAGGGAATATCGCTACACCTTC. The chain employs TRBV20-1 and TRBJ1-2; TRBD1 is a weak D gene call, 5 bases matching. V was cut back by 0 bases and J by 9 bases, leaving a gap of 14 bases between them. The CDR3, cysteine through phenylalanine, is 13 amino acids long. Here the CDR3 DNA is all that survives: 39 bases in frame from base 1. In the germline V gene (reference sequence), CDR1 corresponds to DFQATT and CDR2 to SNEGSKA.